This entry lists 7 T cell receptor beta chains sequenced from one sample in a study of blood T cell repertoires in COVID-19. Assay: immunoSEQ multiplex PCR; the TCRdb copy retains only in-frame clones and omits some. Here the sample spans fewer than 75,000 clones, about four fifths being singletons. Input material: peripheral blood. The receptors come from a woman aged 55-69 years with acute or convalescent COVID-19.

The chain couples TRBV7-2 to TRBJ1-2; D ambiguous. Per the germline V gene, CDR1 is SGHTA and CDR2 is FQGNSA. The CDR3 covers 15 residues. V was trimmed by 1 base and J by 1 base, leaving 10 bases between them. The CDR3 protein is CASSLVNSLNYGYTF. DNA for the CDR3: TGTGCCAGCAGCTTAGTTAACAGCCTTAACTATGGCTACACCTTC.

The DNA for the CDR3 is TGTGCCAGCAGCATGGGGGGGGCCTATGGCTACACCTTC. It translates to CASSMGGAYGYTF. The genes are TRBV12-3 or TRBV12-4 and TRBJ1-2; D is possibly TRBD1 (6 bases). V was pared by 6 bases and J by 4 bases, with 12 bases between. The CDR3 sequence is 13 residues long.

The chain combines TRBV25-1 with TRBJ2-1, with 9 positions matching TRBD1. V dropped 4 bases and J dropped 4; count of bases not matched to a gene: 5. The CDR3 has 15 residues. The germline V gene has CDR1 MGHDK and CDR2 SYGVNS. CDR3 nucleotide sequence: TGTGCCAGCAGTGGAAGGGACAGGGAGTACAATGAGCAGTTCTTC. Translating it yields CASSGRDREYNEQFF.

This clone appeared once. The chain recombines TRBV2 with TRBJ2-1; TRBD2 is a possible D gene (5 bases). The CDR3 has 14 amino acids. With 4 bases removed from V and 5 bases from J, the gap between germline ends came to 12 bases. The germline gives CDR1 SNHLY, CDR2 FYNNEI. CDR3 in DNA: TGTGCCAGCAGTGTTGAGCGGATGAACAATGAGCAGTTCTTC. Its protein product is CASSVERMNNEQFF.

The J gene is TRBJ2-1, the V gene TRBV6-2 or TRBV6-3; the D gene is possibly TRBD1 (5 bases). Germline V CDR1 and CDR2: MNHEY, SVGEGT. CDR3 length: 13 residues. Trimming took 1 base from V and 8 from J, leaving 9 bases between them. CDR3 sequence reads: CASSYFREHEQFF. CDR3 DNA sequence: TGTGCCAGCAGTTACTTCAGGGAACATGAGCAGTTCTTC.

The rearrangement joins TRBV5-6 to TRBJ1-1, with 7 bases lining up with TRBD1. This CDR3 is 15 amino acids long. CDR1 and CDR2 (germline): SGHDT, YYEEEE. The junction had 16 bases not matched to a gene; V was cut back by 6 bases and J by 8 bases. Here the CDR3 DNA reads TGTGCCAGCATTACTTGGGGACAGACTGGGAGGGAAGCTTTCTTT. It translates to CASITWGQTGREAFF.

This chain links TRBV5-1 with TRBJ2-3; 11 nucleotides match TRBD2. Germline V CDR1 and CDR2: SGHRS, YFSETQ. The V and J ends lost 8 bases and 2 bases, in that order; junction bases with no gene match: 4. This CDR3 spans 14 amino acids. CDR3 bases: TGCGCCAGTCGACTAGCGGGATACACAGATACGCAGTATTTT. This translates into CASRLAGYTDTQYF.